A single sample is the source of the 31 T cell receptor beta chains below, sequenced in a study of blood T cell repertoires in COVID-19. Some clones are missing from TCRdb's copy, which holds only in-frame ones; the method was immunoSEQ multiplex PCR. This table has about 99,000 clones, 88% appearing once. Sequencing was performed on peripheral blood. The receptors derive from a man aged 50-59 years with COVID-19, enrolled during active disease.

The genes are TRBV30 and TRBJ1-2; D is ambiguous. The CDR3 is 12 amino acids. In germline, CDR1 is GTSNPN, CDR2 SVGIG (reference sequence). V was shortened by 5 bases and J by 6 bases, with 13 bases between the two germline ends. CDR3 nucleotide sequence: TGTGCCTGGGCCCCCCGGAGCGATGGCTACACCTTC. Amino acid sequence: CAWAPRSDGYTF.

The rearrangement joins TRBV3-1 (or the pseudogene TRBV3-2) to TRBJ1-1; TRBD1 might be the D (6 bases). Trimming pared 5 bases from V and 5 bases from J, leaving 12 bases between. Germline-derived CDR1 and CDR2 are LGHDT and YNNKEL (reference sequence). The CDR3 contains 13 residues. The CDR3 is CASSTQGWTEAFF. The CDR3 DNA follows: TGTGCCAGCAGCACACAGGGTTGGACTGAAGCTTTCTTT.

The chain employs TRBV12-3 or TRBV12-4 and TRBJ1-1; TRBD1 matches at 7 bases. V lost 5 bases, J lost 5 bases, and 5 bases stayed unmatched. The CDR3 loop spans 13 amino acids. The CDR3 region has the DNA TGTGCCAGCAGTATAACAGGGGAAACTGAAGCTTTCTTT. It is translated as CASSITGETEAFF.

The chain couples TRBV13 to TRBJ2-7; D might be TRBD2 (7 bases). V dropped 3 bases and J dropped 6 bases, with 15 bases sitting between them. This CDR3 has 14 residues. Germline assignment: CDR1 PRHDT and CDR2 FYEKMQ (reference sequence). The CDR3 DNA sequence: TGTGCCAGCAGCTTCATCGGGGGGCCTGGCGAGCAGTACTTC. Translation gives CASSFIGGPGEQYF. Filled out from reference TRBV13 and TRBJ2-7, the complete variable domain reads AAGVIQSPRHLIKEKRETATLKCYPIPRHDTVYWYQQGPGQDPQFLISFYEKMQSDKGSIPDRFSAQQFSDYHSELNMSSLELGDSALYFCASSFIGGPGEQYFGPGTRLTVT.

V is TRBV18 and J is TRBJ2-1; 9 bases agree with TRBD2. This CDR3 region has 18 residues. Germline V gene sequence: CDR1 KGHSH, CDR2 LQKENI. J gave up 0 bases and V 2 bases, and 8 bases lay outside the gene matches. The CDR3, as DNA: TGTGCCAGCTCACCATTGGCTAGCGGGATCAGCTCCTACAATGAGCAGTTCTTC. Residues: CASSPLASGISSYNEQFF.

This chain uses TRBV9 with TRBJ2-1; TRBD2 matches 10 bases. The CDR3 has 17 amino acids. Germline V gene lookup returns CDR1 SGDLS and CDR2 YYNGEE. V shed 0 bases and J 2 bases; nucleotides not matched to a gene: 5. This CDR3 reads CASSVAGLAETYNEQFF. CDR3 nucleotide sequence: TGTGCCAGCAGCGTAGCCGGACTAGCGGAAACCTACAATGAGCAGTTCTTC. The complete variable domain, with remaining parts taken from reference TRBV9 and TRBJ2-1, reads DSGVTQTPKHLITATGQRVTLRCSPRSGDLSVYWYQQSLDQGLQFLIQYYNGEERAKGNILERFSAQQFPDLHSELNLSSLELGDSALYFCASSVAGLAETYNEQFFGPGTRLTVL.

The V gene is TRBV5-6, the J gene TRBJ1-6; 7 positions agree with TRBD1. This CDR3 is 17 amino acids long. Trimming removed 0 bases from V and 6 bases from J; junction bases left unmatched: 9. CDR1 is SGHDT and CDR2 is YYEEEE in the germline V gene. CDR3 nucleotide sequence: TGTGCCAGCAGCTTGGTGGGACAGAAACCGGGTAATTCACCCCTCCACTTT. Translated, it gives CASSLVGQKPGNSPLHF.

This clone was picked up one time. The chain links TRBV6-1 to TRBJ1-2; the match to TRBD1 covers 7 bases. With 2 bases clipped from V and 2 bases from J, the junction kept 8 bases outside the gene matches. The germline V gene has CDR1 MNHNS and CDR2 SASEGT. CDR3 length equals 16 residues. This CDR3 reads CASSERGQRSNYGYTF. As DNA, the CDR3 is TGTGCCAGCAGTGAAAGGGGACAGAGATCAAACTATGGCTACACCTTC.

The chain combines TRBV3-1 (or the pseudogene TRBV3-2) with TRBJ1-3; TRBD1 matches 9 bases. CDR3 size: 15 residues. J lost 5 bases, V lost 1 base, and 3 bases had no gene match. CDR1 is LGHDT and CDR2 is YNNKEL in the germline V gene (reference sequence). As DNA, the CDR3 is TGTGCCAGCAGCCAAGCGACAGGGGGGCGAAACACCATATATTTT. It codes for CASSQATGGRNTIYF.

The genes are TRBV6-5 and TRBJ2-7, with D perhaps matching TRBD1 (6 bases). The CDR3 is 14 amino acids. CDR1 and CDR2 (germline): MNHEY, SVGAGI. Trimming shortened V by 7 bases and J by 3 bases, and 16 bases separated the two germline ends. As DNA, the CDR3 is TGTGCCAGCACCCGGGCAGGGGAAGGCTACGAGCAGTACTTC. It encodes CASTRAGEGYEQYF.

The chain joins TRBV5-4 to TRBJ1-1; D remains ambiguous. Germline V gives CDR1 SGHNT, CDR2 YYREEE (reference sequence). V was shortened by 4 bases and J by 1 base, with 11 bases between the two germline ends. The CDR3 is 14 residues long. The CDR3 is CASSPSRENTEAFF. CDR3 DNA: TGTGCCAGCAGCCCCTCACGGGAGAACACTGAAGCTTTCTTT.

This clone came up a few times. The chain links TRBV15 to TRBJ2-1, with TRBD2 identical over 15 bases. V shed 6 bases and J 6 bases; nucleotides not matched to a gene: 15. The germline V gene has CDR1 LNHNV and CDR2 YYDKDF (reference sequence). This CDR3 is 19 amino acids long. The CDR3 region has the DNA TGTGCCACCAGAATAAGCTACCCGGGACTAGCGGGGGGACCCAATGAGCAGTTCTTC. Protein: CATRISYPGLAGGPNEQFF.

V and J are TRBV4-2 and TRBJ2-1, with TRBD2 identical over 11 bases. Trimming cost V 1 base and J 4 bases; bases outside gene matches: 3. Germline CDR1 LGHNA, CDR2 YNFKEQ. CDR3 length: 16 amino acids. In DNA, the CDR3 is TGTGCCAGCAGCCAAGGGACTAGCGGGCCTTACAATGAGCAGTTCTTC. It is translated as CASSQGTSGPYNEQFF.

The rearrangement links TRBV25-1 to TRBJ1-3; the D is unclear. The CDR3 has 16 residues. Germline V gene lookup returns CDR1 MGHDK and CDR2 SYGVNS. Trimming cost V 6 bases and J 0 bases, with 15 bases left between them. The CDR3 loop is CASREDGKSSGNTIYF. The CDR3 DNA reads TGTGCCAGCAGGGAGGACGGGAAGAGCTCTGGAAACACCATATATTTT. The entire variable domain, with the rest obtained from reference TRBV25-1 and TRBJ1-3, is as follows: EADIYQTPRYLVIGTGKKITLECSQTMGHDKMYWYQQDPGMELHLIHYSYGVNSTEKGDLSSESTVSRIRTEHFPLTLESARPSHTSQYLCASREDGKSSGNTIYFGEGSWLTVV.

The chain has TRBV18 and TRBJ1-4; 7 bases agree with TRBD1. V shed 3 bases and J 8 bases; nucleotides not matched to a gene: 6. This CDR3 has 14 amino acids. The germline CDR1 and CDR2 sequences are KGHSH and LQKENI. The CDR3 coding sequence is TGTGCCAGCTCACCGACAGGGTCCAAAGAAAAACTGTTTTTT. This gives the protein CASSPTGSKEKLFF.

The V and J genes are TRBV29-1 and TRBJ2-1, with D maybe TRBD1 (6 bases). This CDR3 has 14 residues. CDR1 is SQVTM and CDR2 is ANQGSEA in the germline V gene. V lost 0 bases to trimming and J lost 9 bases, with 15 bases between them. The CDR3 DNA is TGCAGCGTTGAAGATTGGGGGCTAGGTGGTGAGCAGTTCTTC. Translating gives CSVEDWGLGGEQFF.

V usage is TRBV2 and J usage is TRBJ1-5; 7 nucleotides align to TRBD1. V lost 2 bases, J lost 2 bases, and 3 bases stayed unmatched. CDR1 is SNHLY and CDR2 is FYNNEI in the germline V gene. The CDR3 is 15 amino acids. DNA for the CDR3: TGTGCCAGCAGTGAACGACAGGGCGGCAATCAGCCCCAGCATTTT. This codes for CASSERQGGNQPQHF.

This clone has only a few counts. The V gene is TRBV5-1, the J gene TRBJ2-1, with a weak D call TRBD1 (6 bases). This CDR3 has 15 amino acids. Trimming stripped 0 bases from V and 3 bases from J, with 10 bases between. Germline loops: CDR1 SGHRS, CDR2 YFSETQ. The CDR3 reads CASSLAGEIYNEQFF. The CDR3 coding sequence is TGCGCCAGCAGCTTGGCAGGGGAAATCTACAATGAGCAGTTCTTC. Looking up the rest from reference TRBV5-1 and TRBJ2-1 gives the full variable domain: KAGVTQTPRYLIKTRGQQVTLSCSPISGHRSVSWYQQTPGQGLQFLFEYFSETQRNKGNFPGRFSGRQFSNSRSEMNVSTLELGDSALYLCASSLAGEIYNEQFFGPGTRLTVL.

The chain is built from TRBV9 and TRBJ2-2; 9 bases map to TRBD1. V was clipped by 3 bases and J by 0 bases; unmatched bases: 9. Germline V lookup: CDR1 SGDLS, CDR2 YYNGEE. The CDR3 length is 18 residues. CDR3 amino acids: CASSDDGRTGANTGELFF. DNA for the CDR3: TGTGCCAGCAGCGACGACGGTCGGACAGGGGCGAACACCGGGGAGCTGTTTTTT.

V is TRBV10-3 and J is TRBJ2-3, with 8 bases matching TRBD2. The CDR3 is made up of 16 amino acids. Germline CDR1 reads ENHRY; CDR2 reads SYGVKD. V lost 5 bases to trimming and J lost 5 bases; unmatched junction nucleotides: 12. DNA of the CDR3: TGTGCCATCAGTCTTCTTTTAGCGGGGTCACAAGATACGCAGTATTTT. Amino acid sequence: CAISLLLAGSQDTQYF.

This chain joins TRBV24-1 and TRBJ2-1, with 9 bases that match TRBD2. This CDR3 has 16 amino acids. With V trimmed by 2 bases and J by 2 bases, 3 bases remained unmatched. Germline CDR1 KGHDR, CDR2 SFDVKD. The CDR3 nucleotides read TGTGCCACCAGTGATTCCGCGGGGGGGCCCTACAATGAGCAGTTCTTC. Its protein is CATSDSAGGPYNEQFF.

V is TRBV4-1 and J is TRBJ1-2; 9 bases agree with TRBD1. Germline CDR1 MGHRA, CDR2 YSYEKL. The CDR3 runs 18 residues. The V segment lost 3 bases and the J segment 4 bases; nucleotides outside the gene matches: 15. The DNA of the CDR3 is TGCGCCAGCAGCCACCTCCCGGGACAGGGCCAAAGGGGCTATGGCTACACCTTC. It codes for CASSHLPGQGQRGYGYTF.

The count of this clone is one. V and J are TRBV28 and TRBJ2-2, with TRBD2 matching over 13 bases. Germline V CDR1 and CDR2: MDHEN, SYDVKM. V gave up 11 bases and J gave up 0 bases; unmatched junction bases: 9. The CDR3 consists of 17 residues. The CDR3 sequence: CAAKLAGGIANTGELFF. CDR3 coding DNA: TGTGCCGCCAAACTAGCGGGGGGGATAGCGAACACCGGGGAGCTGTTTTTT. The full variable domain, its missing parts supplied by reference TRBV28 and TRBJ2-2, is DVKVTQSSRYLVKRTGEKVFLECVQDMDHENMFWYRQDPGLGLRLIYFSYDVKMKEKGDIPEGYSVSREKKERFSLILESASTNQTSMYLCAAKLAGGIANTGELFFGEGSRLTVL.

The sample holds a few counts of this clone. V gene TRBV30 combines with J gene TRBJ1-5, with TRBD1 as a possible D gene (6 bases). The CDR3 loop spans 14 amino acids. V lost 0 bases and J 4 bases, leaving 10 bases between the germline ends. Germline V gene lookup returns CDR1 GTSNPN and CDR2 SVGIG (reference sequence). This CDR3 is CAWSVGQPNQPQHF. CDR3 DNA sequence: TGTGCCTGGAGTGTAGGACAGCCTAATCAGCCCCAGCATTTT.

The chain has TRBV25-1 and TRBJ2-3, with TRBD2 as a possible D gene (6 bases). The V end was cut by 3 bases, the J end by 1 base, with 11 bases between. Germline CDR1 is MGHDK and CDR2 is SYGVNS. The CDR3 is made up of 15 amino acids. The CDR3 protein is CASSDWGTGTDTQYF. CDR3 nucleotides: TGTGCCAGCAGTGACTGGGGGACTGGCACAGATACGCAGTATTTT.

This sequence joins TRBV13 and TRBJ1-6, with D tentatively TRBD1 (5 bases). Germline loops: CDR1 PRHDT, CDR2 FYEKMQ (reference sequence). The CDR3 sequence is 15 residues long. V gave up 6 bases and J gave up 7 bases, with 16 bases separating them. Here the CDR3 reads CASSQGTYANSPLHF. The CDR3 nucleotides read TGTGCCAGCAGTCAGGGTACTTACGCGAATTCACCCCTCCACTTT.

This rearrangement joins TRBV5-4 to TRBJ1-2; D remains unclear. Germline CDR1 and CDR2: SGHNT and YYREEE (reference sequence). This CDR3 spans 14 amino acids. The ends were cut back, 0 bases at V and 8 bases at J, with 14 bases in the middle. The CDR3 reads CASSLAGAPLGYTF. In DNA, the CDR3 is TGTGCCAGCAGCTTGGCCGGTGCACCCCTGGGCTACACCTTC.

This chain joins TRBV5-8 and TRBJ2-7; D might be TRBD1 (6 bases). The V end lost 4 bases, the J end lost 3 bases, and 14 bases lay between the germline ends. The CDR3 runs to 14 residues. Germline CDR1 reads SGHTS; CDR2 reads YDEGEE. The CDR3: CASSTPRGSYEQYF. CDR3 sequence (DNA): TGTGCCAGCAGCACTCCCAGGGGCAGCTACGAGCAGTACTTC.

CDR3 sequence (DNA): TGTGCCAGCACTAAAGGAGGGGGCCCCTACGAGCAGTACTTC. Its protein product is CASTKGGGPYEQYF. The chain is built from TRBV6-5 and TRBJ2-7; possible D gene TRBD1, 7 bases. This CDR3 spans 14 amino acids. Trimming took 7 bases from V and 2 from J, leaving 15 bases between them. Germline V lookup: CDR1 MNHEY, CDR2 SVGAGI.

This clone has only a few counts. This chain joins TRBV2 and TRBJ1-1; D unresolved. The germline gives CDR1 SNHLY, CDR2 FYNNEI. The length of the CDR3 is 11 residues. V gave up 6 bases and J gave up 6 bases, with 8 bases separating them. In DNA, the CDR3 is TGTGCCAGCAGCTTGTATTCTGAAGCTTTCTTT. This translates into CASSLYSEAFF.

This sequence joins TRBV19 and TRBJ1-5; D perhaps matches TRBD1 (6 bases). V was pared by 2 bases and J by 0 bases, with 11 bases between. Germline V gene lookup returns CDR1 LNHDA and CDR2 SQIVND (reference sequence). The CDR3 has 16 residues. For the CDR3, the DNA is TGTGCCAGTAGTATATCACAGGGCTATAGCAATCAGCCCCAGCATTTT. Translating gives CASSISQGYSNQPQHF. The whole variable domain, remainder taken from reference TRBV19 and TRBJ1-5, is DGGITQSPKYLFRKEGQNVTLSCEQNLNHDAMYWYRQDPGQGLRLIYYSQIVNDFQKGDIAEGYSVSREKKESFPLTVTSAQKNPTAFYLCASSISQGYSNQPQHFGDGTRLSIL.